This TCR beta chain is drawn from a study of T cells expressing NK-cell markers. Study-wide context: Sorted CD3+CD56-NKG2C+, CD3+CD56+NKG2C+ and CD3+CD56+NKG2C- T cells supplied the TCR beta repertoires.

The TCR beta cDNA came from 5'RACE template switching with UMIs. TCRdb re-called the 5' RACE reads and catalogs CDR3 proteins one per entry, DNA excluded. The listing contains about 160,000 distinct CDR3 sequences. The germline V gene has CDR1 KGHDR and CDR2 SFDVKD. The CDR3 has 13 amino acids. Concerning this clonotype itself: The antigen is undetermined.

Study conclusions and caveats: It remained uncertain whether the expanded NKG2C+ T cell clones were specific for HCMV antigens. In a handful of donors, dominant CD3+CD56+NKG2C+ clones formed roughly 1.0-7.5% of CD8+ cells.

The source of this sequence is a man aged 18-75 years in good health. The V gene is TRBV24-1, the J gene TRBJ1-5; the TRBD1 assignment by TCRdb is unverifiable without DNA. The material sequenced was blood T cells: a sorted CD56 or NKG2C T cell subset, CD4+ or CD8+ T cells, or bulk PBMC T cells (not recorded which). The CDR3 spells CATSGGSNQPQHF.